This T cell receptor (beta chain) is drawn from a study of blood T cell repertoires in COVID-19. Study-level information: COVID-19 samples, acute and convalescent, were from the United States, Italy and Spain.

In the source study's methods: Amplification with reference gene primers provided the estimates of nucleated cell counts. Assay used: immunoSEQ multiplex PCR; TCRdb lists only in-frame clones, some missing. That table gives V, J and clone size, and the DNA gave D and trimming. The data show about 270,000 clones, 75% to 90% seen once. The CDR3 is made up of 15 amino acids. Germline V gene data show CDR1 as SGHTA and CDR2 as FQGTGA. Trimming at V came to 5 bases and at J to 6 bases, leaving 4 bases not matched to a gene. The source of this sequence is a woman in her twenties or thirties with acute COVID-19. This chain connects TRBV7-3 to TRBJ2-2, with 12 bases matching TRBD2. The sample consisted of PBMCs or T cells enriched from blood (not recorded which). This CDR3 reads CASSNRLAGAGELFF. Here the CDR3 DNA reads TGTGCCAGCAGCAACCGACTAGCGGGAGCCGGGGAGCTGTTTTTT.